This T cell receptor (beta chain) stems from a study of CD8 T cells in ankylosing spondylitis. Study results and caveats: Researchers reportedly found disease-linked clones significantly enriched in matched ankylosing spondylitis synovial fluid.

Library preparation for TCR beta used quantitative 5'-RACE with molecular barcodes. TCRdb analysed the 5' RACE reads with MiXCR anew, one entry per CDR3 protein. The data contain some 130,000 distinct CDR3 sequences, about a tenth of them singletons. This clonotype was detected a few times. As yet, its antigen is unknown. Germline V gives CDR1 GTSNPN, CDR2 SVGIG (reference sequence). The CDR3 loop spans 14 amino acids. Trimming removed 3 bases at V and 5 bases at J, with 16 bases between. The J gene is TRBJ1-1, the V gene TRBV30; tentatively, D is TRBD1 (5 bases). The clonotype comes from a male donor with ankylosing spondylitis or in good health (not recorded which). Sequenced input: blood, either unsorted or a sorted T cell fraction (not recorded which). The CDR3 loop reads CAWRLGGSGTEAFF. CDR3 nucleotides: TGTGCCTGGAGGCTGGGGGGTTCGGGGACTGAAGCTTTCTTT. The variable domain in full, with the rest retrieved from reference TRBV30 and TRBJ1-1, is SQTIHQWPATLVQPVGSPLSLECTVEGTSNPNLYWYRQAAGRGLQLLFYSVGIGQISSEVPQNLSASRPQDRQFILSSKKLLLSDSGFYLCAWRLGGSGTEAFFGQGTRLTVV.